This TCR beta chain was sequenced during a study of blood T cell repertoires in COVID-19. Turning to the study itself: Samples taken during acute and convalescent COVID-19 were collected in the United States, Italy and Spain. In each case, the material was cDNA or gDNA derived from T cells, B-cell-depleted T cells, or PBMCs.

Germline values: CDR1 SGHTA, CDR2 FQGTGA. The CDR3 runs to 17 residues. V lost 0 bases and J lost 5; bases outside the gene matches: 8. Original processing notes: It was from reference gene primer amplification that nucleated cell counts were estimated. Sequenced by immunoSEQ multiplex PCR; TCRdb stores in-frame clones only, minus some. Clone size and the V and J calls come from that table; the DNA yielded D and trimming. The table shows nearly 200,000 clones, with about 86% occurring only once. The sequenced sample consisted of peripheral blood. The rearrangement uses TRBV7-3 and TRBJ2-1; 9 bases are shared with TRBD1. The clonotype was recovered from a woman in her 70s with acute or convalescent COVID-19. CDR3: CASSLTSGRTGDNEQFF. CDR3 sequence (DNA): TGTGCCAGCAGCTTAACGTCGGGTCGGACAGGGGACAATGAGCAGTTCTTC. The full variable domain, with the rest looked up from reference TRBV7-3 and TRBJ2-1, is GAGVSQTPSNKVTEKGKYVELRCDPISGHTALYWYRQSLGQGPEFLIYFQGTGAADDSGLPNDRFFAVRPEGSVSTLKIQRTERGDSAVYLCASSLTSGRTGDNEQFFGPGTRLTVL.